The T cell receptor (beta chain) under discussion was sequenced for a study of shared clonotypes between healthy human individuals. Naive CD45RA+ and memory CD45RA-negative subsets were split from CD4+ cells. The study, taken as a whole, reports: The study found 4.5% to 6% of naive CD4 clonotypes shared across four donors. Relative to clonotypes present in all four donors, those not shared had lower generation probabilities.

With regard to this clone: The antigen remains undetermined. Different DNA sequences within this sample yield the same CDR3.

In the original workflow: Junction-only sequences without quality scores came from ImmunoSEQ, so filtering differed. Libraries were prepared by immunoSEQ multiplex PCR; TCRdb keeps only in-frame clonotypes and omits some of them. The D gene and trimming were derived from the DNA, and the V and J assignments and clone size from that table. The sample contains 600,000 to 750,000 clones, about two thirds of which appear only once. The V and J ends lost 1 base and 3 bases, in that order; junction bases with no gene match: 2. Germline assignment: CDR1 LNHNV and CDR2 YYDKDF (reference sequence). The CDR3 contains 14 residues.

The sequence derives from a woman aged 25 to 39 in good health. This chain links TRBV15 with TRBJ2-5, with 7 nucleotides matching TRBD2. The specimen was memory CD4+ T cells sorted from blood. Specified subset: CD45RA-negative fraction. The CDR3 DNA is TGTGCCACCAGCAGAGGACTAGCAGAAGAGACCCAGTACTTC. Its protein product is CATSRGLAEETQYF.